This T cell receptor beta chain was profiled in a study of shared clonotypes between healthy human individuals. About this clone itself: The antigen remains undetermined. The junction shows a germline mismatch at one end, possibly a read error.

The CDR3 totals 13 residues. The study's findings and limits: Depth of sequencing was expected to influence donor clonotype sharing.

It was CD45RO-negative cells, positively selected for CCR7, that made up naive CD8 cells, with terminally differentiated effector memory CD45RA+ cells excluded. The protocol was immunoSEQ multiplex PCR, while the TCRdb copy is restricted to in-frame clones and leaves out a portion. The sample shows almost 700,000 clones, 92% of them seen only once. The receptor was derived from a man younger than 45 in good health. This chain joins TRBV5-3 and TRBJ2-7; no firm D call. TRBV5-3 is annotated as an ORF whose role is uncertain. The sample consisted of naive CD8+ T cells sorted from blood. The DNA for the CDR3 is TGTGCCAGCAGCTTTAGACGGATCTACGAGCAGTACTTC. Amino acids: CASSFRRIYEQYF.